A single sample is the source of the 21 T cell receptor beta chains below, sequenced in a study of T cells in Graves' hyperthyroidism and ophthalmopathy. TCR beta CDR3 sequences were amplified from RNA transcripts. HTBI primers were the set used in a first-round RT-PCR of the TCR CDR3. TCRdb re-called the multiplex PCR reads with MiXCR, one entry per CDR3 protein. The sample lists 360,000 or so distinct CDR3 sequences, 13% to 15% occurring once. The sequenced sample consisted of blood. These TCRs come from a woman between 55 and 75 years old with Graves' ophthalmopathy.

The chain carries TRBV6-1 and TRBJ2-7; TRBD2 matches at 8 bases. Germline V gene sequence: CDR1 MNHNS, CDR2 SASEGT. The CDR3 is 15 amino acids. The junction had 8 bases not matched to a gene; V was cut back by 5 bases and J by 2 bases. The CDR3 DNA follows: TGTGCCAGCAGTCGACTAGCGTATAACCCCTACGAGCAGTACTTC. Its protein is CASSRLAYNPYEQYF.

This rearrangement joins TRBV2 to TRBJ2-5; 10 bases fit TRBD2. Trimming at V came to 4 bases and at J to 5 bases, leaving 7 bases not matched to a gene. Germline V gene data show CDR1 as SNHLY and CDR2 as FYNNEI. This CDR3 is 15 amino acids long. The chain's CDR3 is CASSATPSGGETQYF. CDR3 DNA: TGTGCCAGCAGTGCTACCCCTAGCGGGGGCGAGACCCAGTACTTC.

This clonotype was seen a handful of times. This chain links TRBV9 with TRBJ2-1; 10 bases line up with TRBD2. The CDR3 is 22 amino acids. CDR1 is SGDLS and CDR2 is YYNGEE in the germline V gene. The junction had 26 bases not matched to a gene; V was cut back by 0 bases and J by 8 bases. CDR3 nucleotides: TGTGCCAGCAGCGTAGAGATGGCCCATCCCGGGGGGGGGGGGACTAGCGTATATGAGCAGTTCTTC. Translation: CASSVEMAHPGGGGTSVYEQFF.

This clonotype was found many times. This chain joins TRBV20-1 and TRBJ2-7; no firm D call. Trimming pared 3 bases from V and 2 bases from J, leaving 11 bases between. The germline V gene has CDR1 DFQATT and CDR2 SNEGSKA (reference sequence). CDR3 size: 13 residues. The CDR3 loop is CSASLDGTYEQYF. Written as DNA, the CDR3 is TGCAGTGCTAGTCTCGACGGAACCTACGAGCAGTACTTC.

The CDR3 bases are TGTGCCAGCAGGATCAGGGGGATTAATTCACCCCTCCACTTT. Translated: CASRIRGINSPLHF. The chain is built from TRBV27 and TRBJ1-6; 7 bases line up with TRBD1. V shed 6 bases and J 6 bases; nucleotides not matched to a gene: 5. Looked up from germline, CDR1 is MNHEY and CDR2 is SMNVEV (reference sequence). This CDR3 spans 14 amino acids.

V usage is TRBV5-1 and J usage is TRBJ1-2; no clear D. Trimming shortened V by 4 bases and J by 8 bases, and 12 bases separated the two germline ends. CDR1 and CDR2 from the germline V gene are SGHRS and YFSETQ. The CDR3 runs to 12 residues. CDR3 region: CASSGPPEGYTF. CDR3 DNA: TGCGCCAGCAGCGGCCCGCCCGAAGGCTACACCTTC. The full variable domain, its missing parts supplied by reference TRBV5-1 and TRBJ1-2, is KAGVTQTPRYLIKTRGQQVTLSCSPISGHRSVSWYQQTPGQGLQFLFEYFSETQRNKGNFPGRFSGRQFSNSRSEMNVSTLELGDSALYLCASSGPPEGYTFGSGTRLTVV.

This clonotype was counted many times. The J gene is TRBJ2-7, the V gene TRBV5-1; 7 nucleotides line up with TRBD2. The germline V gene has CDR1 SGHRS and CDR2 YFSETQ. The V and J ends lost 2 bases and 0 bases, in that order; junction bases with no gene match: 5. CDR3 length: 15 residues. CDR3 coding DNA: TGCGCCAGCAGCTTAACCCGCGGGAGCTCCTACGAGCAGTACTTC. It yields the protein CASSLTRGSSYEQYF.

The chain recombines TRBV30 with TRBJ1-6; D not resolved. There are 13 residues in the CDR3. Germline V CDR1 and CDR2: GTSNPN, SVGIG (reference sequence). V was pared by 3 bases and J by 7 bases, with 10 bases between. DNA for the CDR3: TGTGCCTGGAGCCCTCCAGTAAATTCACCCCTCCACTTT. Translated, it gives CAWSPPVNSPLHF.

Ten or more counts support this clonotype. The chain recombines TRBV20-1 with TRBJ2-7; 7 bases line up with TRBD1. This CDR3 is 13 amino acids long. V trimming: 3 bases; J trimming: 1 base; junction bases outside the gene matches: 3. Germline CDR1 reads DFQATT; CDR2 reads SNEGSKA (reference sequence). CDR3 loop: CSASLGQSYEQYF. The CDR3, as DNA: TGCAGTGCTAGCTTGGGACAGTCCTACGAGCAGTACTTC.

In its sample, this clonotype was seen many times. The gene calls are TRBV3-1 and TRBJ2-7, with D tentatively TRBD2 (5 bases). The CDR3 spans 14 residues. V gave up 3 bases and J gave up 6 bases, with 15 bases separating them. Germline V gene data show CDR1 as LGHDT and CDR2 as YNNKEL (reference sequence). This CDR3 reads CASSHGSKGIEQYF. The DNA for the CDR3 is TGTGCCAGCAGCCATGGGAGTAAAGGTATCGAGCAGTACTTC.

In this sample, this clonotype turned up many times. The V call is TRBV6-5, the J call TRBJ1-2; D remains ambiguous. CDR3 length: 13 amino acids. Germline CDR1 MNHEY, CDR2 SVGAGI. V lost 4 bases, J lost 4 bases, and 10 bases lay in between. The CDR3 region has the DNA TGTGCCAGCAGTTCCCGACACTTCTATGGCTACACCTTC. This codes for CASSSRHFYGYTF.

This clonotype has just a few counts. The V and J genes are TRBV29-1 and TRBJ2-7; D uncertain. The CDR3 extends over 12 amino acids. V gave up 4 bases and J gave up 3 bases, with 10 bases separating them. The V gene's germline CDR1 is SQVTM and CDR2 ANQGSEA. CDR3 DNA sequence: TGCAGCGTTGGGCGAAATTTCTACGAGCAGTACTTC. It is translated as CSVGRNFYEQYF.

This clonotype was recorded many times. This chain joins TRBV6-1 and TRBJ2-5, with 9 bases identical to TRBD1. This CDR3 contains 16 residues. Germline CDR1 MNHNS, CDR2 SASEGT. Trimming took 8 bases from V and 4 from J; bases not matched to a gene: 14. The DNA of the CDR3 is TGTGCCAGCCCTGCCGAGACAGGGGGTAGGAGAGAGACCCAGTACTTC. Its protein is CASPAETGGRRETQYF.

In this sample, this clonotype turned up a few times. The chain couples TRBV7-9 to TRBJ2-7; 9 bases match TRBD2. Trimming at V came to 1 base and at J to 1 base, leaving 5 bases not matched to a gene. The CDR3 loop spans 16 amino acids. Germline CDR1 and CDR2: SEHNR and FQNEAQ (reference sequence). The CDR3 nucleotides read TGTGCCAGCAGCTTAGGGGGTCTAGCGGGATCCTACGAGCAGTACTTC. It yields the protein CASSLGGLAGSYEQYF.

This clonotype was detected many times. The chain uses TRBV11-2 and TRBJ2-1, with TRBD2 matching 14 bases. Germline V gene data show CDR1 as SGHAT and CDR2 as FQNNGV. This CDR3 region has 15 residues. Unmatched junction bases numbered 0, after V lost 1 base and J lost 7 bases. Here the CDR3 reads CASSLGLAGGNEQFF. The CDR3 DNA reads TGTGCCAGCAGCTTAGGACTAGCGGGAGGGAATGAGCAGTTCTTC.

This clonotype came up many times. This chain links TRBV6-9 with TRBJ2-7; D remains ambiguous. The CDR3 has 13 amino acids. Trimming shortened V by 7 bases and J by 3 bases, and 13 bases separated the two germline ends. Germline loops: CDR1 MNHGY, CDR2 SVAAGI. CDR3 protein: CASKPWRDYEQYF. The CDR3 bases are TGTGCCAGCAAACCTTGGCGAGACTACGAGCAGTACTTC.

This clonotype was picked up many times. The genes are TRBV12-3 or TRBV12-4 and TRBJ2-2; D is unclear. The CDR3 is 12 amino acids. Trimming removed 1 base at V and 4 bases at J, with 1 base between. Here the CDR3 DNA reads TGTGCCAGCAGTTTAGGCACCGGGGAGCTGTTTTTT. This gives the protein CASSLGTGELFF.

The sample holds many counts of this clonotype. The chain has TRBV13 and TRBJ2-7; TRBD2 matches 10 bases. The germline gives CDR1 PRHDT, CDR2 FYEKMQ (reference sequence). This CDR3 is 15 amino acids long. V shed 5 bases, J shed 1 base, and the junction held 5 bases outside the gene matches. CDR3 sequence (DNA): TGTGCCAGCAGCGTTAGCGGGAGGCCGTCCTACGAGCAGTACTTC. It encodes CASSVSGRPSYEQYF. Drawing the rest from reference TRBV13 and TRBJ2-7, the complete variable domain is AAGVIQSPRHLIKEKRETATLKCYPIPRHDTVYWYQQGPGQDPQFLISFYEKMQSDKGSIPDRFSAQQFSDYHSELNMSSLELGDSALYFCASSVSGRPSYEQYFGPGTRLTVT.

The table lists this clonotype with many counts. The chain combines TRBV30 with TRBJ1-2; D is ambiguous. The CDR3 contains 14 residues. The V gene lost 3 bases and the J gene lost 4 bases, with 15 bases spanning the gap. Germline CDR1 is GTSNPN and CDR2 is SVGIG (reference sequence). The CDR3 coding sequence is TGTGCCTGGAGGGGAAGGGTAGCAATCTATGGCTACACCTTC. Translation: CAWRGRVAIYGYTF.

This clonotype came up many times. DNA of the CDR3: TGTGCCAGCAGAGCCTACGCCGGGACAGGGGGGGAGCAGTACTTC. This codes for CASRAYAGTGGEQYF. This chain joins TRBV11-1 and TRBJ2-7; TRBD1 matches at 11 bases. The CDR3 sequence is 15 residues long. J was trimmed by 7 bases and V by 6 bases; bases with no gene match: 11. Germline V gene data show CDR1 as SGHAT and CDR2 as FQDESV (reference sequence).

This clonotype was recorded many times. The chain uses TRBV11-2 and TRBJ2-5; TRBD1 agrees at 7 bases. The J segment lost 2 bases and the V segment lost 3 bases, leaving 3 bases of the junction unmatched. This CDR3 contains 14 residues. Per germline, CDR1 SGHAT and CDR2 FQNNGV. This CDR3 reads CASSFGTAQETQYF. CDR3 DNA: TGTGCCAGCAGCTTCGGGACAGCACAAGAGACCCAGTACTTC.